The clone carrying this TCR beta chain was observed a single time. The data belong to a study of blood T cell repertoires in COVID-19. Looking at the study overall: PBMCs, B-cell-depleted T cells, or T cells were the source of the cDNA or gDNA that made up the material.

The data were produced by immunoSEQ multiplex PCR, yet TCRdb's version contains in-frame clones alone and is incomplete. The table lists under 350,000 clones, roughly 90% of them singletons, with 2% to 2.5% in the top ten. The germline gives CDR1 SEHNR, CDR2 FQNEAQ (reference sequence). The CDR3 has 16 amino acids. The V segment lost 4 bases and the J segment 3 bases; nucleotides outside the gene matches: 5. Material: peripheral blood. The gene calls are TRBV7-9 and TRBJ2-3, with 12 bases fitting TRBD2. This TCR was recovered from a man aged 50 to 59 with acute or convalescent COVID-19. The CDR3 loop is CASSSSGGARTDTQYF. The DNA of the CDR3 is TGTGCCAGCAGCTCTAGCGGGGGGGCCCGTACAGATACGCAGTATTTT. Filled out from reference TRBV7-9 and TRBJ2-3, the complete variable domain reads DTGVSQNPRHKITKRGQNVTFRCDPISEHNRLYWYRQTLGQGPEFLTYFQNEAQLEKSRLLSDRFSAERPKGSFSTLEIQRTEQGDSAMYLCASSSSGGARTDTQYFGPGTRLTVL.